This T cell receptor (beta chain) emerged from a study of cytomegalovirus exposure and HLA in healthy donors. Whole-study results and caveats: The CMV antigen specificity of a few CMV-associated chains was confirmed through in vitro analysis. The study listed roughly 160 cytomegalovirus-associated TCR beta chains. Across donors, most TCRs were seen rarely, yet some public ones were widespread.

This CDR3 spans 15 amino acids. The ends were cut back, 5 bases at V and 5 bases at J, with 13 bases in the middle. Germline values: CDR1 MNHEY, CDR2 SVGAGI. This clone was seen a handful of times. Its antigen is currently unknown. TCRdb keeps only in-frame clones here, not all; method: immunoSEQ multiplex PCR. The sample records some 170,000 clones, around 87% being singletons. Sequenced: PBMCs. This chain connects TRBV6-5 to TRBJ1-6; D gene unclear. The clonotype comes from a woman aged 30 to 39 in good health and CMV-seronegative. CDR3 loop: CASSAKFGNNSPLHF. DNA for the CDR3: TGTGCCAGCAGTGCAAAATTCGGTAATAATTCACCCCTCCACTTT.